These T cell receptor beta chains were read from a single sample in a study of T cell responses to AZD1222 COVID-19 vaccine. Measured with immunoSEQ multiplex PCR; TCRdb has only the in-frame clones, and not every one. The sample holds about 110,000 clones, approximately 88% seen once. Source: peripheral blood, taken 28 days after the second AZD1222 dose. Receptor source: an adult who received the AZD1222 COVID-19 vaccine. Each CDR3 is given with its conserved first and last residue. The listing skips clone size in some rows; elsewhere it reads once, few, many or a size class.

TRBV19	NA	TRBJ1-1	CASSAPGTNTEAFF
TRBV7-3	NA	TRBJ2-3	CASSPRTSGTDTQYF
TRBV4-2	NA	TRBJ1-6	CASSPDRRNSPLHF
TRBV9	NA	TRBJ1-4	CASSALGTGAEKLFF
TRBV13	once	TRBJ2-7	CASSLTLAGAYEQYF
TRBV2	NA	TRBJ2-1	CASREGTGSIDEQFF
TRBV27	NA	TRBJ1-3	CASSRGRGDSGNTIYF
TRBV6-6	NA	TRBJ2-1	CASSHGTDNEQFF
TRBV6-1	NA	TRBJ2-7	CASSELAGGLPYEQYF
TRBV5-1	NA	TRBJ2-7	CASSLSSTYEQYF
TRBV7-9	few	TRBJ1-2	CASSLGVAGGFGYTF
TRBV12-3/TRBV12-4	NA	TRBJ1-1	CASIQTEAFF
TRBV7-9	NA	TRBJ2-5	CASSFSRETQYF
TRBV28	NA	TRBJ1-5	CASTPGGLNQPQHF
TRBV6-5	NA	TRBJ1-2	CASSYSDSRYGYTF
TRBV7-9	NA	TRBJ1-2	CASSLGGPPQGPTSGGYTF
TRBV27	NA	TRBJ1-5	CASRPDREGNQPQHF
TRBV5-1	NA	TRBJ2-7	CASSWQGPERYF
TRBV9	NA	TRBJ1-2	CASSVEGHGGGYGYTF
TRBV6-5	NA	TRBJ2-2	CASLGGELFF
TRBV9	NA	TRBJ2-1	CASSESAPSYNEQFF
TRBV24-1	NA	TRBJ2-1	CATSARSNNEQFF
TRBV5-4	NA	TRBJ1-1	CASSLGRANTEAFF
TRBV6-5	NA	TRBJ1-1	CASSTPQGYTEAFF
TRBV7-7	NA	TRBJ2-3	CASSLSTGTGTQYF
TRBV19	NA	TRBJ1-1	CASSISGRGYTEAFF
TRBV3-1/TRBV3-2	NA	TRBJ1-1	CASSRTALNTEAFF
TRBV5-1	few	TRBJ1-6	CASSLGLYNSPLHF
TRBV5-8	NA	TRBJ1-5	CASSSGTAVNQPQHF
TRBV9	NA	TRBJ2-3	CASSVAPHPSTDTQYF
TRBV24-1	NA	TRBJ1-6	CATSFDKLYSPLHF
TRBV11-2	NA	TRBJ1-2	CASSLDNSGERKGYTF
TRBV5-3	NA	TRBJ2-5	CARSLVVVTLTQYF
TRBV7-2	NA	TRBJ2-7	CASSFGQGAFYEQYF
TRBV9	NA	TRBJ2-6	CASSATSNSGANVLTF
TRBV7-9	NA	TRBJ1-4	CASSSRSGVGEKLFF
TRBV7-2	NA	TRBJ1-5	CASSSGQGNQPQHF
TRBV29-1	NA	TRBJ1-3	CSVVRRTVSGNTIYF
TRBV18	few	TRBJ2-4	CASSPPGTALVKTKNIQYF
TRBV24-1	NA	TRBJ2-5	CATSDWAGLQETQYF
TRBV3-1/TRBV3-2	NA	TRBJ1-6	CASSQDWGAYNSPLHF
TRBV10-3	once	TRBJ2-5	CAISRLAGQETQYF
TRBV9	NA	TRBJ2-3	CASSVTSGITDTQYF
TRBV12-3/TRBV12-4	NA	TRBJ1-2	CATTKGARGYTF
TRBV10-2	NA	TRBJ1-6	CASRGAYNSPLHF
TRBV6-2/TRBV6-3	NA	TRBJ1-5	CASSWTDSNQPQHF
TRBV6-6	NA	TRBJ2-2	CASRPRQNTGELFF
TRBV19	once	TRBJ2-1	CASSIGTQYNEQFF
TRBV28	NA	TRBJ2-2	CASSSRGTGELFF
TRBV25-1	NA	TRBJ2-2	CASSAQGIRELFF
TRBV29-1	NA	TRBJ1-2	CSVVDQGPPWGYTF
TRBV4-1	NA	TRBJ2-1	CASSPIPPDRSDDEQFF
TRBV5-1	NA	TRBJ1-3	CASSLAGVSGNTIYF
TRBV12-3/TRBV12-4	NA	TRBJ2-1	CASSNGQGYEQFF
TRBV2	NA	TRBJ2-7	CASSLSYEQYF
TRBV5-4	NA	TRBJ1-2	CASSLAQFNYGYTF
TRBV6-2/TRBV6-3	NA	TRBJ2-2	CASSYGKGTGNTGELFF
TRBV18	few	TRBJ1-5	CASSQGALDQPQHF
TRBV19	NA	TRBJ1-3	CASSYDGSVSGNTIYF